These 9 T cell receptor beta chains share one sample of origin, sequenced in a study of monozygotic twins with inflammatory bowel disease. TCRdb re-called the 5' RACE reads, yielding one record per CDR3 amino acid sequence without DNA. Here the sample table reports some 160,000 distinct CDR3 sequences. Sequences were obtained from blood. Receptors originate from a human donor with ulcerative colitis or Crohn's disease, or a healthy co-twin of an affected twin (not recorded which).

CDR3 sequence reads: CSGLSTLDGYTF. This sequence joins TRBV20-1 and TRBJ1-2. Per the germline V gene, CDR1 is DFQATT and CDR2 is SNEGSKA (reference sequence). The CDR3 has 12 residues.

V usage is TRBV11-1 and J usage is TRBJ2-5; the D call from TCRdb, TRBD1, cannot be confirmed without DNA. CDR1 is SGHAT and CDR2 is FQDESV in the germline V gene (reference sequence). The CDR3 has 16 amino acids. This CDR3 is CASSLSLTGGQETQYF.

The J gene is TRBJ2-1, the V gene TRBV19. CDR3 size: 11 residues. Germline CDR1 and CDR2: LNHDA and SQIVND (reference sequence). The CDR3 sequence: CASNGYNEQFF.

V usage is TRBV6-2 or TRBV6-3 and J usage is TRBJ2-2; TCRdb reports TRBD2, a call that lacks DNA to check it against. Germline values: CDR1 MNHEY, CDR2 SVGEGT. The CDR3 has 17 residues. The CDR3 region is CASSYSSGRADTGELFF.

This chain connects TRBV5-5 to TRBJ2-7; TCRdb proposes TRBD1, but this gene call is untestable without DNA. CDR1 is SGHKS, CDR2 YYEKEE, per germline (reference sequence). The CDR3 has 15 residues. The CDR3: CASSLMGQGAYEQYF.

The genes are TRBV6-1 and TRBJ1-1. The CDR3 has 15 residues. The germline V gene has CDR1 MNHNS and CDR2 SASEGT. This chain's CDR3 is CASSEAEGWTTEAFF.

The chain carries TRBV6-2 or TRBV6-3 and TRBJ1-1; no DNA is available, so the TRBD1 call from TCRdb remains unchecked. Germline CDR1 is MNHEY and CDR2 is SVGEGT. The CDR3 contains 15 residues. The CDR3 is CASSYSSRGYTEAFF.

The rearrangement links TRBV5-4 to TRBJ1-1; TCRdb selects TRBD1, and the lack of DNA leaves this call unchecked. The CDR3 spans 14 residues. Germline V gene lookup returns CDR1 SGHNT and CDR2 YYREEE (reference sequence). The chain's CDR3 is CASIPQGAYTEAFF.

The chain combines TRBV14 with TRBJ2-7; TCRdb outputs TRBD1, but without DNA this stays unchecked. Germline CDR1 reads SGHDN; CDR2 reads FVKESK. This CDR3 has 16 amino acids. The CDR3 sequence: CASSQVTGRGWYEQYF.